These 31 T cell receptor beta chains share one sample of origin, sequenced in a study of blood T cell repertoires in COVID-19. The protocol was immunoSEQ multiplex PCR, while the TCRdb copy is restricted to in-frame clones and leaves out a portion. The data hold roughly 230,000 clones, with approximately 86% observed a single time. The material sequenced was peripheral blood. The receptors were gathered from a woman in her sixties with active or convalescent COVID-19.

The chain combines TRBV5-1 with TRBJ1-5, with D unresolved. The CDR3 sequence is 15 residues long. The germline V and J ends were trimmed by 0 bases and 6 bases, with 13 bases remaining between them. Germline assignment: CDR1 SGHRS and CDR2 YFSETQ. The CDR3 loop reads CASSLEGLARQPQHF. The CDR3 DNA reads as TGCGCCAGCAGCTTGGAAGGCTTAGCCCGTCAGCCCCAGCATTTT.

This sequence joins TRBV19 and TRBJ1-1; 8 bases match TRBD1. The CDR3 sequence is 17 residues long. In germline, CDR1 is LNHDA, CDR2 SQIVND (reference sequence). V shed 2 bases, J shed 5 bases, and the junction held 13 bases outside the gene matches. The CDR3 DNA reads as TGTGCCAGTAGTATACGTGGCCGGACAGGGTTAAAGACTGAAGCTTTCTTT. Its translation is CASSIRGRTGLKTEAFF.

This clone was detected only a few times. The chain is built from TRBV9 and TRBJ2-3; 12 bases line up with TRBD2. With V trimmed by 0 bases and J by 5 bases, 7 bases remained unmatched. The germline CDR1 and CDR2 sequences are SGDLS and YYNGEE. The CDR3 is made up of 17 amino acids. The CDR3 nucleotides read TGTGCCAGCAGCGTAGACGCTAGCGGGGGGGGGTTAGATACGCAGTATTTT. Its protein product is CASSVDASGGGLDTQYF.

The chain links TRBV11-3 to TRBJ2-5; possible D gene TRBD1, 5 bases. The germline V and J ends were trimmed by 0 bases and 5 bases, with 13 bases remaining between them. The CDR3 extends over 15 amino acids. From germline, CDR1 is SGHNT and CDR2 YENEEA. The CDR3: CASSLDGQGEETQYF. The CDR3 DNA reads TGTGCCAGCAGCTTAGATGGCCAGGGCGAGGAGACCCAGTACTTC. Supplemented by reference TRBV11-3 and TRBJ2-5, the full variable domain reads EAGVVQSPRYKIIEKKQPVAFWCNPISGHNTLYWYLQNLGQGPELLIRYENEEAVDDSQLPKDRFSAERLKGVDSTLKIQPAELGDSAVYLCASSLDGQGEETQYFGPGTRLLVL.

V gene TRBV28 combines with J gene TRBJ2-7, with 11 bases fitting TRBD1. The V gene's germline CDR1 is MDHEN and CDR2 SYDVKM. The CDR3 is made up of 15 amino acids. Losses at the gene ends were 5 bases for V and 3 bases for J; bases not matched to a gene: 6. Here the CDR3 reads CASSPEGQGDYEQYV. The CDR3 nucleotides read TGTGCCAGCAGTCCCGAGGGACAGGGGGACTACGAGCAGTACGTC.

The gene calls are TRBV5-4 and TRBJ1-1; possible D gene TRBD1, 5 bases. Germline values: CDR1 SGHNT, CDR2 YYREEE (reference sequence). V was shortened by 0 bases and J by 1 base, with 13 bases between the two germline ends. The CDR3 totals 16 residues. As DNA, the CDR3 is TGTGCCAGCAGCTTGGGTCAGGGCAGATGGAACACTGAAGCTTTCTTT. This translates into CASSLGQGRWNTEAFF.

The rearrangement joins TRBV11-1 to TRBJ1-1, with a possible D match to TRBD1 (5 bases). This CDR3 comprises 13 residues. Germline CDR1 reads SGHAT; CDR2 reads FQDESV (reference sequence). V lost 4 bases, J lost 2 bases, and 8 bases lay in between. This CDR3 is CASSWGRNTEAFF. The CDR3 nucleotides are TGTGCCAGCAGCTGGGGCCGAAACACTGAAGCTTTCTTT.

This chain joins TRBV7-9 and TRBJ2-1; 12 bases align to TRBD2. Germline V lookup: CDR1 SEHNR, CDR2 FQNEAQ (reference sequence). Trimming at V came to 3 bases and at J to 6 bases, leaving 6 bases not matched to a gene. The CDR3 is 16 residues long. The DNA for the CDR3 is TGTGCCAGCAGCTTTTTGACTAGCGGGAGAGGCAATGAGCAGTTCTTC. This sequence encodes CASSFLTSGRGNEQFF.

This chain joins TRBV19 and TRBJ2-2; D is possibly TRBD2 (5 bases). V lost 2 bases and J lost 4, with 14 bases in between. CDR1 is LNHDA, CDR2 SQIVND, per germline (reference sequence). This CDR3 spans 16 amino acids. CDR3 sequence (DNA): TGTGCCAGTAGTATACGGCAAAATGCGGGCACCGGGGAGCTGTTTTTT. As protein: CASSIRQNAGTGELFF.

This clone was observed a single time. The gene calls are TRBV2 and TRBJ1-5, with TRBD1 as a possible D gene (6 bases). From germline, CDR1 is SNHLY and CDR2 FYNNEI. Deletions cut 3 bases from V and 6 bases from J, with 15 bases between. CDR3 length: 15 residues. CDR3 nucleotides: TGTGCCAGCAGTGAGAGGCAGGGGACGTCTCAGCCCCAGCATTTT. It codes for CASSERQGTSQPQHF.

Of note for this clone: At one end the junction does not follow the germline gene, possibly because of a read error. This rearrangement joins TRBV7-6 to TRBJ2-3; 10 bases align to TRBD2. This CDR3 is built from 17 residues. Germline V gives CDR1 SGHVS, CDR2 FNYEAQ. This chain's CDR3 is CASSRGLASTPGDTRYF. The CDR3 region has the DNA TGTGCCAGCAGCCGGGGACTAGCGTCAACTCCCGGAGATACGCGGTATTTT.

The genes are TRBV2 and TRBJ1-1, with a possible D match to TRBD1 (5 bases). The CDR3 contains 14 residues. Germline loops: CDR1 SNHLY, CDR2 FYNNEI. Deletions cut 1 base from V and 6 bases from J, with 12 bases between. CDR3 sequence: CASSEVRVGAEAFF. Written as DNA, the CDR3 is TGTGCCAGCAGTGAAGTCAGGGTGGGTGCTGAAGCTTTCTTT.

A single count supports this clone. V gene TRBV18 combines with J gene TRBJ2-1; 14 positions agree with TRBD2. The CDR3 consists of 16 residues. Trimming took 6 bases from V and 3 from J; bases not matched to a gene: 4. Germline V gene lookup returns CDR1 KGHSH and CDR2 LQKENI. CDR3 sequence: CASSPTSGGVYNEQFF. DNA of the CDR3: TGTGCCAGCTCCCCGACTAGCGGGGGGGTCTACAATGAGCAGTTCTTC.

This chain joins TRBV19 and TRBJ2-7; tentatively, D is TRBD2 (5 bases). CDR1 and CDR2 (germline): LNHDA, SQIVND (reference sequence). This CDR3 has 16 residues. Trimming took off 0 bases at V and 4 bases at J, with 16 bases between the two ends. The CDR3 bases are TGTGCCAGTAGTATAGACGCCACCTCAGGAGGTTACGAGCAGTACTTC. This translates into CASSIDATSGGYEQYF.

This clone was counted between two and nine times. This sample includes further DNA sequences coding for the same CDR3. V is TRBV6-5 and J is TRBJ1-6; TRBD1 aligns across 7 bases. The CDR3 is 13 residues long. Germline V lookup: CDR1 MNHEY, CDR2 SVGAGI. V was clipped by 6 bases and J by 8 bases; unmatched bases: 4. The CDR3 loop is CASSPQGDSPLHF. CDR3 DNA sequence: TGTGCCAGCAGCCCCCAGGGGGATTCACCCCTCCACTTT.

V and J are TRBV11-2 and TRBJ2-1; D might be TRBD2 (6 bases). V dropped 6 bases and J dropped 4 bases, with 10 bases sitting between them. The V gene's germline CDR1 is SGHAT and CDR2 FQNNGV. The CDR3 runs to 13 residues. CDR3 sequence reads: CASSYGTYNEQFF. Written as DNA, the CDR3 is TGTGCCAGCAGTTACGGGACTTACAATGAGCAGTTCTTC.

The V call is TRBV7-8, the J call TRBJ2-2; D is undetermined. This CDR3 is 15 amino acids long. Trimming stripped 4 bases from V and 2 bases from J, with 11 bases between. The germline V gene encodes CDR1 SGHVS and CDR2 FQNEAQ. CDR3 DNA sequence: TGTGCCAGCAGCTCTCTGACACTTAACACCGGGGAGCTGTTTTTT. Its translation is CASSSLTLNTGELFF.

The genes are TRBV30 and TRBJ1-2; TRBD1 is a possible D gene (6 bases). CDR1 and CDR2 (germline): GTSNPN, SVGIG (reference sequence). Between the trimmed V and J ends, which lost 2 bases and 1 base, there was a span of 14 bases. The CDR3 is 15 amino acids. The CDR3 DNA reads TGTGCCTGGAGTCCAAGGGGGAATCGTAACTATGGCTACACCTTC. Its protein is CAWSPRGNRNYGYTF. The complete variable domain, with remaining parts taken from reference TRBV30 and TRBJ1-2, reads SQTIHQWPATLVQPVGSPLSLECTVEGTSNPNLYWYRQAAGRGLQLLFYSVGIGQISSEVPQNLSASRPQDRQFILSSKKLLLSDSGFYLCAWSPRGNRNYGYTFGSGTRLTVV.

The V and J genes are TRBV19 and TRBJ1-1, with D unresolved. Germline CDR1 and CDR2: LNHDA and SQIVND (reference sequence). Trimming removed 5 bases from V and 4 bases from J, with 17 bases in between. CDR3 length equals 15 residues. The chain's CDR3 is CASSWSQEESTEAFF. DNA of the CDR3: TGTGCCAGTAGTTGGTCCCAAGAGGAGAGCACTGAAGCTTTCTTT.

The rearrangement links TRBV18 to TRBJ1-2, with D uncertain. The CDR3 loop spans 15 amino acids. V was clipped by 3 bases and J by 8 bases, with 19 bases between them. Germline V lookup: CDR1 KGHSH, CDR2 LQKENI. The CDR3 DNA is TGTGCCAGCTCACCCCAGTCCGACTCCACGGAAGGCTACACCTTC. Translated: CASSPQSDSTEGYTF.

The chain carries TRBV6-6 and TRBJ1-4, with a weak D call TRBD1 (6 bases). V dropped 7 bases and J dropped 2 bases, with 14 bases sitting between them. The CDR3 contains 15 residues. Germline loops: CDR1 MNHNY, CDR2 SVGAGI (reference sequence). The DNA of the CDR3 is TGTGCCAGCATCGGACAGCAGCGGACTAATGAAAAACTGTTTTTT. Translated: CASIGQQRTNEKLFF.

The chain has TRBV7-2 and TRBJ2-3; 9 bases are shared with TRBD2. The CDR3 has 16 amino acids. V dropped 1 base and J dropped 3; count of bases not matched to a gene: 5. Germline V gene sequence: CDR1 SGHTA, CDR2 FQGNSA. CDR3 bases: TGTGCCAGCAGCTTAGGGCGGGGGGGCCTGACAGATACGCAGTATTTT. This sequence encodes CASSLGRGGLTDTQYF.

The chain recombines TRBV5-1 with TRBJ2-1, with 11 bases lining up with TRBD2. This CDR3 region has 17 residues. Losses at the gene ends were 0 bases for V and 10 bases for J; bases not matched to a gene: 12. The germline gives CDR1 SGHRS, CDR2 YFSETQ. CDR3 bases: TGCGCCAGCAGCTTGGCCTCTAATAGCGGGAGGGCCTGGGAGCAGTTCTTC. Amino acids: CASSLASNSGRAWEQFF.

J is TRBJ2-5 and V is TRBV5-1; 9 bases line up with TRBD2. CDR3 length equals 18 residues. The V and J ends lost 0 bases and 2 bases, in that order; junction bases with no gene match: 11. The germline gives CDR1 SGHRS, CDR2 YFSETQ. In nucleotides, the CDR3 is TGCGCCAGCAGCTTGGCGAGCGGGAGGCTTTCCAATCAAGAGACCCAGTACTTC. Protein sequence: CASSLASGRLSNQETQYF.

The chain recombines TRBV5-1 with TRBJ2-5; tentative D call: TRBD2 (6 bases). Germline-derived CDR1 and CDR2 are SGHRS and YFSETQ. This CDR3 spans 16 amino acids. V dropped 1 base and J dropped 1 base, with 14 bases sitting between them. CDR3 residues: CASSLIGGIPQETQYF. In nucleotides, the CDR3 is TGCGCCAGCAGCTTGATCGGCGGGATCCCCCAAGAGACCCAGTACTTC.

The chain employs TRBV14 and TRBJ2-2; D possibly corresponds to TRBD2 (5 bases). The CDR3 length is 17 residues. V shed 4 bases and J shed 0 bases, with 15 bases lying between them. The germline gives CDR1 SGHDN, CDR2 FVKESK. CDR3 DNA: TGTGCCAGCAGCCCCCTTCGGGGATTAGCGAACACCGGGGAGCTGTTTTTT. It encodes CASSPLRGLANTGELFF.

V gene TRBV3-1 (or the pseudogene TRBV3-2) combines with J gene TRBJ2-3; D remains unclear. CDR1 is LGHDT and CDR2 is YNNKEL in the germline V gene (reference sequence). This CDR3 region has 13 residues. Deletions cut 2 bases from V and 8 bases from J, with 11 bases between. CDR3 loop: CASSQLRSPTQYF. CDR3 DNA: TGTGCCAGCAGCCAATTACGTAGCCCTACGCAGTATTTT.

This clone is a singleton in its sample. The chain combines TRBV7-9 with TRBJ1-1; perhaps TRBD1 as D (5 bases). The CDR3 sequence is 13 residues long. Per the germline V gene, CDR1 is SEHNR and CDR2 is FQNEAQ (reference sequence). V lost 6 bases, J lost 0 bases, and 8 bases lay in between. The CDR3 protein is CASSSGMNTEAFF. DNA for the CDR3: TGTGCCAGCAGTTCAGGGATGAACACTGAAGCTTTCTTT.

The chain joins TRBV6-1 to TRBJ1-6; 7 bases align to TRBD1. The trim removed 2 bases at V and 9 bases at J, leaving 4 bases unmatched. This CDR3 is 14 amino acids long. The germline gives CDR1 MNHNS, CDR2 SASEGT. The DNA of the CDR3 is TGTGCCAGCAGTGAAAGACAGGGTAGTTCACCCCTCCACTTT. This encodes CASSERQGSSPLHF.

The chain uses TRBV13 and TRBJ2-7; 9 bases agree with TRBD1. Germline values: CDR1 PRHDT, CDR2 FYEKMQ (reference sequence). J was trimmed by 2 bases and V by 5 bases; bases with no gene match: 7. The CDR3 consists of 15 residues. CDR3 amino acids: CASSATGTGTYEQYF. The CDR3 DNA reads as TGTGCCAGCAGCGCAACCGGGACAGGGACCTACGAGCAGTACTTC.

The J gene is TRBJ2-2, the V gene TRBV10-3; weak D call: TRBD2 (5 bases). The V gene's germline CDR1 is ENHRY and CDR2 SYGVKD. The CDR3 runs to 14 residues. V lost 0 bases to trimming and J lost 7 bases, with 9 bases between them. CDR3 DNA sequence: TGTGCCATCAGTGAGTCGGTAGGGAGCGGGGAGCTGTTTTTT. Its protein is CAISESVGSGELFF.